This T cell receptor (beta chain) was obtained from a study of cytotoxic CD8 clonotypes in ibrutinib-treated CLL. Study-wide context: Response specimens were obtained following a median treatment duration of roughly 12 months, with a range of 6 to 36. Overall study results and limits: There were few public clonotypes, and on treatment they contracted or stayed stable.

With sequencing, the targeted depth ranged from 1 in 200,000 to 1 in 1 million T cells. Produced via immunoSEQ multiplex PCR; TCRdb's table is partial and in-frame only. The sample carries about 250,000 clones, under 80% recorded once. The V and J ends lost 6 bases and 3 bases respectively, with 7 bases between them. Germline V gene sequence: CDR1 ENHRY, CDR2 SYGVKD. The CDR3 is made up of 12 amino acids. This clone has a single count. Its antigen is not known. The receptor was isolated from a human donor with chronic lymphocytic leukemia. The specimen comprised PBMCs, sampled after 24 months of ibrutinib treatment. The chain employs TRBV10-3 and TRBJ2-3; a possible D gene is TRBD1 (6 bases). The CDR3 nucleotides are TGTGCCATCAGCCAGGGGACAGATACGCAGTATTTT. The encoded protein is CAISQGTDTQYF.